The TCR beta chain under discussion was sequenced for a study of control samples from healthy donors and cancer patients. Libraries were prepared by immunoSEQ multiplex PCR; TCRdb keeps only in-frame clonotypes and omits some of them. This repertoire shows 75,000 to 80,000 clones, 89% found once; its top ten account for 8% to 10%. CDR1 is SGHTA and CDR2 is FQGTGA in the germline V gene. This CDR3 is built from 14 residues. Deletions cut 2 bases from V and 7 bases from J, with 12 bases between. This receptor was identified in a woman between 50 and 59 years old with colorectal cancer. Sequencing input: PBMCs. The V call is TRBV7-3, the J call TRBJ2-1; tentatively, D is TRBD2 (6 bases). CDR3 DNA sequence: TGTGCCAGCAGCTTAGCGGGGCATGGAAATGAGCAGTTCTTC. Its protein product is CASSLAGHGNEQFF.